Below, 22 T cell receptor beta chains from the same sample are listed, as sequenced in a study of blood T cell repertoires in COVID-19. Sequencing used immunoSEQ multiplex PCR; TCRdb keeps in-frame clones, though not all of them. The sample lists 330,000 or so clones; 87% were seen once. What was sequenced was peripheral blood. These receptors were collected from a man aged 25-40 years with COVID-19, enrolled during active disease.

The J gene is TRBJ2-4, the V gene TRBV12-5; 8 nucleotides line up with TRBD2. V shed 4 bases, J shed 2 bases, and the junction held 4 bases outside the gene matches. This CDR3 contains 15 residues. Germline V gene lookup returns CDR1 LGHNT and CDR2 FRNRAP. This CDR3 reads CASGYGGGTKNIQYF. CDR3 nucleotides: TGTGCTAGTGGTTACGGGGGGGGAACCAAAAACATTCAGTACTTC.

The genes are TRBV9 and TRBJ2-1, with 8 bases lining up with TRBD1. The CDR3 has 15 amino acids. Germline CDR1 SGDLS, CDR2 YYNGEE. V shed 2 bases, J shed 3 bases, and the junction held 4 bases outside the gene matches. In DNA form, the CDR3 reads TGTGCCAGCAGCGTGGGCGACAGGGGCTACAATGAGCAGTTCTTC. It translates to CASSVGDRGYNEQFF. Combining the CDR3 with reference TRBV9 and TRBJ2-1 gives the whole variable domain DSGVTQTPKHLITATGQRVTLRCSPRSGDLSVYWYQQSLDQGLQFLIQYYNGEERAKGNILERFSAQQFPDLHSELNLSSLELGDSALYFCASSVGDRGYNEQFFGPGTRLTVL.

J is TRBJ1-2 and V is TRBV28; a possible D gene is TRBD1 (5 bases). The germline V gene encodes CDR1 MDHEN and CDR2 SYDVKM. The CDR3 consists of 12 residues. With 5 bases removed from V and 4 bases from J, the gap between germline ends came to 8 bases. The CDR3 sequence is CASSDDSYGYTF. The CDR3 region has the DNA TGTGCCAGCAGTGACGACAGCTATGGCTACACCTTC.

This sequence joins TRBV3-1 (or the pseudogene TRBV3-2) and TRBJ1-5; no reliable D call. Between the trimmed V and J ends, which lost 4 bases and 1 base, there was a span of 17 bases. CDR3 size: 17 residues. Germline V gene sequence: CDR1 LGHDT, CDR2 YNNKEL (reference sequence). The CDR3 loop is CASSLLREVKSNQPQHF. CDR3 DNA sequence: TGTGCCAGCAGCCTCCTGAGAGAGGTGAAGAGCAATCAGCCCCAGCATTTT.

This clone was counted between two and nine times. The chain couples TRBV27 to TRBJ2-1, with D unclear. Germline-derived CDR1 and CDR2 are MNHEY and SMNVEV (reference sequence). There are 14 residues in the CDR3. Trimming removed 0 bases at V and 4 bases at J, with 7 bases between. CDR3 in DNA: TGTGCCAGCAGTTTATCCGAGACTTACAATGAGCAGTTCTTC. Translating gives CASSLSETYNEQFF.

The CDR3 coding sequence is TGTGCCAGCTTCTTAGGCGGGGGTCCATCCTACAATGAGCAGTTCTTC. Translation gives CASFLGGGPSYNEQFF. This chain connects TRBV27 to TRBJ2-1; 7 bases map to TRBD2. The germline V gene encodes CDR1 MNHEY and CDR2 SMNVEV (reference sequence). J lost 1 base, V lost 8 bases, and 11 bases had no gene match. The CDR3 is 16 residues long.

CDR3 coding DNA: TGTGCCAGCAGCTTAAGACAGGGGCCCGGGGAGCTGTTTTTT. Encoded protein: CASSLRQGPGELFF. V usage is TRBV9 and J usage is TRBJ2-2, with TRBD1 identical over 8 bases. This CDR3 has 14 amino acids. The trim removed 4 bases at V and 6 bases at J, leaving 5 bases unmatched. Germline CDR1 reads SGDLS; CDR2 reads YYNGEE.

V gene TRBV2 combines with J gene TRBJ1-3, with D possibly matching TRBD1 (5 bases). V gave up 5 bases and J gave up 0 bases, with 11 bases separating them. The CDR3 has 15 residues. Germline-derived CDR1 and CDR2 are SNHLY and FYNNEI. DNA of the CDR3: TGTGCCAGCAGTCTCCGGGGGAACTCTGGAAACACCATATATTTT. Protein sequence: CASSLRGNSGNTIYF.

The chain recombines TRBV9 with TRBJ2-1; a possible D gene is TRBD2 (5 bases). Trimming removed 0 bases from V and 5 bases from J, with 12 bases in between. The CDR3 extends over 15 amino acids. Germline lookup yields CDR1 SGDLS and CDR2 YYNGEE. CDR3 amino acids: CASSVAPSSNNEQFF. CDR3 nucleotide sequence: TGTGCCAGCAGCGTAGCCCCTAGCTCGAACAATGAGCAGTTCTTC.

The V gene is TRBV6-5, the J gene TRBJ2-5; 7 bases fit TRBD2. With V trimmed by 6 bases and J by 7 bases, 8 bases remained unmatched. Per the germline V gene, CDR1 is MNHEY and CDR2 is SVGAGI. This CDR3 comprises 13 residues. The chain's CDR3 is CASRGGTGGTQYF. The CDR3 bases are TGTGCCAGCAGAGGAGGGACGGGGGGGACCCAGTACTTC.

The chain couples TRBV19 to TRBJ2-7, with D unresolved. CDR3 size: 13 residues. Trimming took 5 bases from V and 0 from J, leaving 8 bases between them. From germline, CDR1 is LNHDA and CDR2 SQIVND (reference sequence). CDR3 in amino acids: CASSLRYSYEQYF. In DNA form, the CDR3 reads TGTGCCAGTAGTTTACGGTACTCCTACGAGCAGTACTTC.

The rearrangement uses TRBV5-1 and TRBJ1-6, with 11 bases lining up with TRBD1. The CDR3 is 16 residues long. V gave up 4 bases and J gave up 9 bases; unmatched junction bases: 9. Looked up from germline, CDR1 is SGHRS and CDR2 is YFSETQ. The CDR3 region is CASSLRTGGKSSPLHF. In DNA, the CDR3 is TGCGCCAGCAGCCTGCGGACAGGGGGCAAAAGTTCACCCCTCCACTTT.

This clone has only one observation. The chain joins TRBV7-3 to TRBJ2-1, with TRBD2 matching 12 bases. With 6 bases clipped from V and 7 bases from J, the junction kept 7 bases outside the gene matches. Germline values: CDR1 SGHTA, CDR2 FQGTGA. The CDR3 extends over 15 amino acids. The CDR3 here is CASSPTSGRVNEQFF. The DNA of the CDR3 is TGTGCCAGCAGTCCGACTAGCGGGAGAGTAAATGAGCAGTTCTTC.

The V gene is TRBV28, the J gene TRBJ2-1, with a tentative D call TRBD1 (5 bases). Germline V gene sequence: CDR1 MDHEN, CDR2 SYDVKM. This CDR3 spans 14 amino acids. The V end was cut by 6 bases, the J end by 8 bases, with 17 bases between. The CDR3 nucleotides read TGTGCCAGCAGCTCCAGGGTAGTCCATGATGAGCAGTTCTTC. Amino acid sequence: CASSSRVVHDEQFF.

The V call is TRBV18, the J call TRBJ2-6; 8 bases agree with TRBD1. Per the germline V gene, CDR1 is KGHSH and CDR2 is LQKENI. The CDR3 extends over 18 amino acids. Unmatched junction bases numbered 15, after V lost 6 bases and J lost 5 bases. The CDR3 DNA is TGTGCCAGCTCTCTGACCGGGACAGGTATACCCCGGGCCAACGTCCTGACTTTC. It specifies CASSLTGTGIPRANVLTF.

The chain joins TRBV7-9 to TRBJ2-1, with D maybe TRBD1 (6 bases). Germline V gene sequence: CDR1 SEHNR, CDR2 FQNEAQ (reference sequence). V shed 2 bases and J shed 3 bases, with 8 bases lying between them. The CDR3 totals 14 residues. Here the CDR3 DNA reads TGTGCCAGCAGCTTATACAGGGACTACAATGAGCAGTTCTTC. This gives the protein CASSLYRDYNEQFF.

The chain has TRBV7-9 and TRBJ2-1, with 8 bases identical to TRBD2. The J segment lost 3 bases and the V segment lost 10 bases, leaving 8 bases of the junction unmatched. The CDR3 contains 14 residues. Germline V gene data show CDR1 as SEHNR and CDR2 as FQNEAQ (reference sequence). Here the CDR3 DNA reads TGTGCCACCAAGCAGGGACTAGACTACAATGAGCAGTTCTTC. Protein product: CATKQGLDYNEQFF.

The rearrangement links TRBV28 to TRBJ1-5; D gene unclear. The V and J ends lost 5 bases and 0 bases respectively, with 20 bases between them. The CDR3 has 18 residues. Germline CDR1 and CDR2: MDHEN and SYDVKM. The chain's CDR3 is CASSLIVVTSYSNQPQHF. DNA for the CDR3: TGTGCCAGCAGTCTCATTGTTGTAACATCGTATAGCAATCAGCCCCAGCATTTT.

The J gene is TRBJ1-2, the V gene TRBV12-3 or TRBV12-4; the D gene is possibly TRBD1 (5 bases). The CDR3 is 13 amino acids. V lost 6 bases and J lost 6, with 14 bases in between. The CDR3 here is CASRDTDRDGYTF. DNA for the CDR3: TGTGCCAGCAGGGACACGGATCGGGATGGCTACACCTTC.

V usage is TRBV6-5 and J usage is TRBJ1-1, with a weak D call TRBD1 (6 bases). The V gene's germline CDR1 is MNHEY and CDR2 SVGAGI. The CDR3 is 15 amino acids. Trimming pared 3 bases from V and 1 base from J, leaving 12 bases between. For the CDR3, the DNA is TGTGCCAGCAGTTATGACAGGTTCGAGAACACTGAAGCTTTCTTT. Encoded protein: CASSYDRFENTEAFF.

The chain uses TRBV10-3 and TRBJ2-1, with TRBD2 identical over 13 bases. This CDR3 has 17 residues. The trim removed 5 bases at V and 7 bases at J, leaving 11 bases unmatched. From germline, CDR1 is ENHRY and CDR2 SYGVKD. The CDR3 loop is CAISPRTSGRSGNEQFF. The CDR3 nucleotides read TGTGCCATCAGTCCCCGGACTAGCGGGAGATCGGGGAATGAGCAGTTCTTC.

The V call is TRBV7-9, the J call TRBJ2-7; 10 bases fit TRBD2. V was clipped by 6 bases and J by 3 bases; unmatched bases: 5. Germline CDR1 reads SEHNR; CDR2 reads FQNEAQ (reference sequence). This CDR3 has 14 amino acids. The CDR3 nucleotides are TGTGCCAGCAGGGGACTAGCGAAAGACTACGAGCAGTACTTC. Encoded protein: CASRGLAKDYEQYF. The complete variable domain, with remaining parts taken from reference TRBV7-9 and TRBJ2-7, reads DTGVSQNPRHKITKRGQNVTFRCDPISEHNRLYWYRQTLGQGPEFLTYFQNEAQLEKSRLLSDRFSAERPKGSFSTLEIQRTEQGDSAMYLCASRGLAKDYEQYFGPGTRLTVT.